These T cell receptor beta chains were read from a single sample in a study of blood T cell repertoires in COVID-19. Profiled with immunoSEQ multiplex PCR; TCRdb holds only in-frame clones, not every one. The data hold 350,000 to 500,000 clones, with roughly 89% observed a single time. Sequencing used peripheral blood. The receptors here all came from a man aged 18-30 years with COVID-19, enrolled during active disease. The CDR3 runs from the conserved cysteine through the conserved F or W. A D gene is named only where the DNA matches it firmly. The size field is filled for only some rows; it gives once, few, many or a size class.

j_gene: TRBJ2-2
d_gene: .
abundance: .
v_gene: TRBV2
CDR3nt: TGTGCCAGCAGTGCCAGGCAGGGTGACACCGGGGAGCTGTTTTTT
CDR3aa: CASSARQGDTGELFF

j_gene: TRBJ2-3
d_gene: TRBD2
abundance: .
v_gene: TRBV10-3
CDR3nt: TGTGCCATCAGTGAGTCGCTGTCCGGGACTAGCGGAACTAGCACAGATACGCAGTATTTT
CDR3aa: CAISESLSGTSGTSTDTQYF

j_gene: TRBJ1-3
d_gene: .
abundance: few
v_gene: TRBV2
CDR3nt: TGTGCCAGCAGCACCGACAGTGTAGGAAACACCATATATTTT
CDR3aa: CASSTDSVGNTIYF

j_gene: TRBJ2-7
d_gene: TRBD1
abundance: .
v_gene: TRBV7-6
CDR3nt: TGTGCCAGCAGCTTAGAAGGGACAGGGGGCTACGAGCAGTACTTC
CDR3aa: CASSLEGTGGYEQYF

j_gene: TRBJ2-7
d_gene: .
abundance: .
v_gene: TRBV5-4
CDR3nt: TGTGCCAGCAGCTCAGGCGGAGGGGTAGAGGGGGAGCAGTACTTC
CDR3aa: CASSSGGGVEGEQYF

j_gene: TRBJ2-3
d_gene: .
abundance: .
v_gene: TRBV21-1
CDR3nt: TGTGCCAGCAGCAAAGTTTGGCGGGAGGAAGTTTTTGATGGCAGCAATACGCAGTATTTT
CDR3aa: CASSKVWREEVFDGSNTQYF

j_gene: TRBJ1-1
d_gene: .
abundance: .
v_gene: TRBV19
CDR3nt: TGTGCCAGTAGTATATCGGGGGGATTGAACACTGAAGCTTTCTTT
CDR3aa: CASSISGGLNTEAFF

j_gene: TRBJ1-2
d_gene: .
abundance: .
v_gene: TRBV2
CDR3nt: TGTGCCAGCAGCGTGACAGAGTTGTGGTATGGCTACACCTTC
CDR3aa: CASSVTELWYGYTF

j_gene: TRBJ1-1
d_gene: .
abundance: .
v_gene: TRBV15
CDR3nt: TGTGCCACCAGCAGAGGACAGAACACTGAAGCTTTCTTT
CDR3aa: CATSRGQNTEAFF

j_gene: TRBJ2-7
d_gene: TRBD2
abundance: .
v_gene: TRBV6-5
CDR3nt: TGTGCCAGCAGTTACCTAGGGGAGGGGTACTACGAGCAGTACTTC
CDR3aa: CASSYLGEGYYEQYF

j_gene: TRBJ2-3
d_gene: .
abundance: .
v_gene: TRBV18
CDR3nt: TGTGCCAGCTCACCAATGAGGGCAGACAACACAGATACGCAGTATTTT
CDR3aa: CASSPMRADNTDTQYF

j_gene: TRBJ1-1
d_gene: TRBD1
abundance: .
v_gene: TRBV3-1/TRBV3-2
CDR3nt: TGTGCCAGCAGCCAAGATCGACAGGGTTACACTGAAGCTTTCTTT
CDR3aa: CASSQDRQGYTEAFF

j_gene: TRBJ2-3
d_gene: TRBD2
abundance: .
v_gene: TRBV4-1
CDR3nt: TGCGCCAGCAGCCAAGAAAGGACTAGCGGGGTTGCAGATACGCAGTATTTT
CDR3aa: CASSQERTSGVADTQYF

j_gene: TRBJ2-1
d_gene: .
abundance: once
v_gene: TRBV13
CDR3nt: TGTGCCAGCAGCTTAAGGGACTTCTCCTACAATGAGCAGTTCTTC
CDR3aa: CASSLRDFSYNEQFF

j_gene: TRBJ2-1
d_gene: TRBD1
abundance: .
v_gene: TRBV19
CDR3nt: TGTGCCAGTAAGGGACAGGGGAACTACAATGAGCAGTTCTTC
CDR3aa: CASKGQGNYNEQFF

j_gene: TRBJ2-3
d_gene: TRBD2
abundance: .
v_gene: TRBV11-3
CDR3nt: TGTGCCAGCAGCCCACAGGGAGGACTAGCAACCGATACGCAGTATTTT
CDR3aa: CASSPQGGLATDTQYF

j_gene: TRBJ2-3
d_gene: TRBD2
abundance: .
v_gene: TRBV7-9
CDR3nt: TGTGCCAGCAGCTCCACTAGCGGCGTTGGAGATACGCAGTATTTT
CDR3aa: CASSSTSGVGDTQYF

j_gene: TRBJ2-7
d_gene: .
abundance: .
v_gene: TRBV11-2
CDR3nt: TGTGCCAGCAGCTTCGTGGACAGCACCTACGAGCAGTACTTC
CDR3aa: CASSFVDSTYEQYF

j_gene: TRBJ2-7
d_gene: TRBD2
abundance: .
v_gene: TRBV14
CDR3nt: TGTGCCAGCAGCCACGCCCGCCTGACTAGCGGGGGGGCCTACGAGCAGTACTTC
CDR3aa: CASSHARLTSGGAYEQYF

j_gene: TRBJ1-2
d_gene: TRBD1
abundance: few
v_gene: TRBV6-5
CDR3nt: TGTGCCAGCAGTCGACAGGGAACTCTGGAGGGCTACACCTTC
CDR3aa: CASSRQGTLEGYTF

j_gene: TRBJ2-1
d_gene: TRBD2
abundance: .
v_gene: TRBV2
CDR3nt: TGTGCCAGCAGACGAACTAGCGGGAGCCGGAATGAGCAGTTCTTC
CDR3aa: CASRRTSGSRNEQFF

j_gene: TRBJ2-7
d_gene: .
abundance: .
v_gene: TRBV15
CDR3nt: TGTGCCGACCACGGGGGGCCGGGCTCCTACGAGCAGTACTTC
CDR3aa: CADHGGPGSYEQYF

j_gene: TRBJ1-5
d_gene: .
abundance: .
v_gene: TRBV5-4
CDR3nt: TGTGCCAGCAGCTCCCAGGGACAGCCCCAGCATTTT
CDR3aa: CASSSQGQPQHF

j_gene: TRBJ2-2
d_gene: TRBD1
abundance: .
v_gene: TRBV6-1
CDR3nt: TGTGCCAGCAGTGAAGAGGGACAGGGTAGAAATTCCGGGGAGCTGTTTTTT
CDR3aa: CASSEEGQGRNSGELFF

j_gene: TRBJ1-1
d_gene: .
abundance: .
v_gene: TRBV7-2
CDR3nt: TGTGCCAGCAGCTTAGCGCCCAGGACTGAAGCTTTCTTT
CDR3aa: CASSLAPRTEAFF

j_gene: TRBJ1-2
d_gene: .
abundance: .
v_gene: TRBV2
CDR3nt: TGTGCCAGCAGTGGCCGGACAGACTTTTATGGCTACACCTTC
CDR3aa: CASSGRTDFYGYTF

j_gene: TRBJ2-3
d_gene: .
abundance: once
v_gene: TRBV9
CDR3nt: TGTGCCAGCAGCACAACAGGTGATACGCAGTATTTT
CDR3aa: CASSTTGDTQYF

j_gene: TRBJ2-1
d_gene: .
abundance: .
v_gene: TRBV5-4
CDR3nt: TGTGCCAGCAGCCGGGGTGGAAGCAATGAGCAGTTCTTC
CDR3aa: CASSRGGSNEQFF

j_gene: TRBJ2-7
d_gene: TRBD1
abundance: .
v_gene: TRBV27
CDR3nt: TGTGCCAGCAGTTTAGAAGGCGGACAGGGTTACGAGCAGTACTTC
CDR3aa: CASSLEGGQGYEQYF

j_gene: TRBJ1-5
d_gene: .
abundance: .
v_gene: TRBV12-3/TRBV12-4
CDR3nt: TGTGCCAGCAGTTATACAGGATATCAGCCCCAGCATTTT
CDR3aa: CASSYTGYQPQHF

j_gene: TRBJ1-2
d_gene: .
abundance: .
v_gene: TRBV4-2
CDR3nt: TGTGCCAGCAGCCCGCTTGAAACGACAGGACGCTATGGCTACACCTTC
CDR3aa: CASSPLETTGRYGYTF

j_gene: TRBJ2-3
d_gene: TRBD2
abundance: .
v_gene: TRBV4-1
CDR3nt: TGCGCCAGCAGCCAAGCAAGCGGGAGTAGATTGGATACGCAGTATTTT
CDR3aa: CASSQASGSRLDTQYF

j_gene: TRBJ2-1
d_gene: .
abundance: .
v_gene: TRBV18
CDR3nt: TGTGCCAGCTCAGTTCTTTATCAGGGGACAAATGAGCAGTTCTTC
CDR3aa: CASSVLYQGTNEQFF

j_gene: TRBJ2-7
d_gene: TRBD2
abundance: .
v_gene: TRBV5-4
CDR3nt: TGTGCCAGCAGCTTGGGTGGACTAGCGGGAGTTGTCAACGAGCAGTACTTC
CDR3aa: CASSLGGLAGVVNEQYF

j_gene: TRBJ2-2
d_gene: TRBD1
abundance: .
v_gene: TRBV5-1
CDR3nt: TGCGCCAGCAGCTTGGCCGTACGACAGGGAGGGGAGCTGTTTTTT
CDR3aa: CASSLAVRQGGELFF

j_gene: TRBJ2-1
d_gene: TRBD2
abundance: .
v_gene: TRBV11-2
CDR3nt: TGTGCCAGCAGCAGACTAGCGGGATTTCGGAATGAGCAGTTCTTC
CDR3aa: CASSRLAGFRNEQFF

j_gene: TRBJ2-3
d_gene: .
abundance: .
v_gene: TRBV24-1
CDR3nt: TGTGCCACCAGTGATTACGGGACTCGCACAGATACGCAGTATTTT
CDR3aa: CATSDYGTRTDTQYF

j_gene: TRBJ1-2
d_gene: .
abundance: .
v_gene: TRBV5-4
CDR3nt: TGTGCCAGCAGCTTAGGTTCGACAGAATGGTATGGCTACACCTTC
CDR3aa: CASSLGSTEWYGYTF

j_gene: TRBJ1-4
d_gene: TRBD1
abundance: .
v_gene: TRBV5-1
CDR3nt: TGCGCCAGCAGCGCCGGGACAGTAAGTGAAAAACTGTTTTTT
CDR3aa: CASSAGTVSEKLFF

j_gene: TRBJ2-2
d_gene: .
abundance: .
v_gene: TRBV7-9
CDR3nt: TGTGCCAGCGTATTCCTTTCCGGGGAGCTGTTTTTT
CDR3aa: CASVFLSGELFF

j_gene: TRBJ2-7
d_gene: TRBD1
abundance: .
v_gene: TRBV16
CDR3nt: TGTGCCAGCAGCCCCGGGACAGGCCCCTACGAGCAGTACTTC
CDR3aa: CASSPGTGPYEQYF

j_gene: TRBJ1-4
d_gene: .
abundance: .
v_gene: TRBV2
CDR3nt: TGTGCCAGCAGTGAGGCGGACAGCCCTAATGAAAAACTGTTTTTT
CDR3aa: CASSEADSPNEKLFF